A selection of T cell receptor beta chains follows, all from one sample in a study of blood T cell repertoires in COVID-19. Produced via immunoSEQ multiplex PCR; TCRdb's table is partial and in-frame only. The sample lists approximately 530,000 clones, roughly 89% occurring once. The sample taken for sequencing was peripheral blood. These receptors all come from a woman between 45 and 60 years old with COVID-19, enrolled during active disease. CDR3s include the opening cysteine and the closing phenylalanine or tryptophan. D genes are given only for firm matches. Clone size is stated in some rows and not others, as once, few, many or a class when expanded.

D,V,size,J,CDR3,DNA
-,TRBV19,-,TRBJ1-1,CASKYPREASEAFF,TGTGCCAGTAAGTACCCCCGGGAGGCGAGTGAAGCTTTCTTT
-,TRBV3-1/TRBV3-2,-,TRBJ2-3,CASSQGSVVQDTQYF,TGTGCCAGCAGCCAAGGTAGCGTGGTTCAGGATACGCAGTATTTT
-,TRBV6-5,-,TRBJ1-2,CASSFRASNYGYTF,TGTGCCAGCAGCTTCAGGGCCTCCAACTATGGCTACACCTTC
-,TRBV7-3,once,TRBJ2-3,CASSLSGDHTDTQYF,TGTGCCAGCAGCTTAAGCGGGGATCACACAGATACGCAGTATTTT
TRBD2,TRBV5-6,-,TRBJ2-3,CASSLRLAGALLEDTQYF,TGTGCCAGCAGCTTGAGGCTAGCGGGGGCTCTTCTAGAGGATACGCAGTATTTT
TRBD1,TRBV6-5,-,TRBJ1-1,CASSRTGPNTEAFF,TGTGCCAGCAGTCGGACAGGGCCTAACACTGAAGCTTTCTTT
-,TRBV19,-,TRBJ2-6,CASTRGSSGANVLTF,TGTGCCAGTACTCGGGGGAGTTCTGGGGCCAACGTCCTGACTTTC
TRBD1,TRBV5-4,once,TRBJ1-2,CASSLDRGRESGYTF,TGTGCCAGCAGCTTGGACAGGGGAAGGGAGTCTGGCTACACCTTC
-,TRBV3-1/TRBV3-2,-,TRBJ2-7,CASSSPGTYEQYF,TGTGCCAGCAGTTCACCGGGAACCTACGAGCAGTACTTC
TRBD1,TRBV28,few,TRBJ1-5,CASSLDRGIDQPQHF,TGTGCCAGCAGTTTAGACAGGGGGATTGATCAGCCCCAGCATTTT